Below, one T cell receptor (beta chain) is given with its context. PCR was performed a second time for about 7 to 11 cycles using a sample-barcoded 5' primer and a J-beta primer mix. TCRdb redid the calling of the 5' RACE reads with MiXCR, one entry per CDR3 protein. The table records more than 750,000 distinct CDR3 sequences, 25% to 30% of them present only once. These data come from a study of blood T cells in healthy people across ages. These records were also assigned to another study, of T cells of mothers and their children. From that report: The second PCR used the M1S primer, and this primer added sample barcodes and 2-4 random nucleotides.

The source is a woman aged 35 to 49 in good health. The sequencing sample was made of blood.

The CDR3 spells CASSPSGLAGGEQFF. As DNA, the CDR3 is TGCGCCAGCAGCCCCTCGGGACTAGCGGGAGGGGAGCAGTTCTTC. V and J are TRBV5-1 and TRBJ2-1, with 16 bases fitting TRBD2. Per germline, CDR1 SGHRS and CDR2 YFSETQ. V lost 4 bases, J lost 10 bases, and 5 bases stayed unmatched. The CDR3 is made up of 15 amino acids.